This T cell receptor beta chain was recovered during a study of cytomegalovirus exposure and HLA in healthy donors. Nominally healthy donors provided the samples, though records likely missed some immune exposures. Germline V lookup: CDR1 MDHEN, CDR2 SYDVKM. The CDR3 spans 19 residues. J lost 7 bases, V lost 1 base, and 17 bases had no gene match. Overall study findings and caveats: As a later analysis showed, a missense DCLRE1C variant was linked to trimming of TCR beta V- and J-genes. A later analysis linked around 15,000 TCR beta sequences to HLA alleles at 0.05 false discovery rate. Among donors in an Asian-associated ancestry cluster, a later analysis reportedly found fewer N-insertions than the roughly 730-donor mean.

A remark on this clone: Its antigen remains unidentified. Distinct nucleotide sequences in the sample also encode this CDR3.

The PCR used 60 Vbeta and 13 Jbeta primers. Clones were sequenced by immunoSEQ multiplex PCR, and TCRdb holds only the in-frame ones, with some missing. The sample shows 150,000 to 180,000 clones, over 75% of them seen only once. The receptor's source is a woman aged 40 to 50 in good health and CMV-seropositive. The chain joins TRBV28 to TRBJ2-7; 12 bases line up with TRBD2. The sequencing input was PBMCs. Here the CDR3 reads CASSLSPGWPSGGDYEQYF. CDR3 DNA: TGTGCCAGCAGTTTATCCCCAGGGTGGCCTAGCGGGGGGGACTATGAGCAGTACTTC.